This T cell receptor beta chain was profiled in a study of T cell responses to AZD1222 COVID-19 vaccine. In the case of this clone: Its antigen is not identified. This specimen includes other DNA sequences encoding the same CDR3.

Overall study results and limits: Only six or seven AZD1222 recipients tested seropositive at baseline. Reportedly, nearly half the spike-specific TCRs target unmutated variant regions.

Trimming took off 0 bases at V and 5 bases at J, with 7 bases between the two ends. The CDR3 totals 14 residues. Germline loops: CDR1 LGHNA, CDR2 YSLEER. Measured with immunoSEQ multiplex PCR; TCRdb has only the in-frame clones, and not every one. The sample includes about 130,000 clones, around nine tenths of them seen just once. The sample here was peripheral blood, taken 28 days after the second AZD1222 dose. This TCR was sampled from an adult who received the AZD1222 COVID-19 vaccine. This sequence joins TRBV4-3 and TRBJ2-2; D is undetermined. This CDR3 reads CASSQDSHTGELFF. CDR3 DNA sequence: TGCGCCAGCAGCCAAGATTCCCATACCGGGGAGCTGTTTTTT.